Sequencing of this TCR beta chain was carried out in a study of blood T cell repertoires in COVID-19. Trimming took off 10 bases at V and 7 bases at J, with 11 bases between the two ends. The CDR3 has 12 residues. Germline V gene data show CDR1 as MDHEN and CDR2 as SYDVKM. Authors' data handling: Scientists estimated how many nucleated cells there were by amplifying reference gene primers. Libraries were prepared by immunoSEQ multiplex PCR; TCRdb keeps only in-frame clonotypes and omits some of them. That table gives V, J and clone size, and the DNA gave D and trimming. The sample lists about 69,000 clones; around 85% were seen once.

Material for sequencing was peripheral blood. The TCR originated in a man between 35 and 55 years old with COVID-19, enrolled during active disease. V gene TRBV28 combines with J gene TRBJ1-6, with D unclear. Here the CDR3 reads CATSGLNSPLHF. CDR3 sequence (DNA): TGTGCCACGTCGGGTTTGAATTCACCCCTCCACTTT.